This passage covers 31 T cell receptor beta chains from one sample sequenced in a study of blood T cells in healthy people across ages. Together with a sample-barcoded 5' primer, a J-beta primer mix was included in a second PCR lasting roughly 6 to 12 cycles. MiXCR, applied by TCRdb to the 5' RACE reads, yields one record per CDR3 protein. This sample has approximately 690,000 distinct CDR3 sequences, with about 54% found just once. Sequencing was done on a sample of blood. These receptors originate from a man aged 60-69 years in good health.

Worth noting for this clonotype: The junction and the germline gene differ at one end; a read error may be behind it. The chain couples TRBV20-1 to TRBJ2-7; 13 bases are shared with TRBD2. CDR1 is DFQATT, CDR2 SNEGSKA, per germline (reference sequence). CDR3 length: 15 residues. The CDR3 DNA follows: TGCAGTACTAGAAGACTAGCGGGGGGCATCCACGAGCAGTACTTC. This encodes CSTRRLAGGIHEQYF.

The V gene is TRBV7-6, the J gene TRBJ1-2; 10 nucleotides line up with TRBD1. J gave up 8 bases and V 5 bases, and 11 bases lay outside the gene matches. From germline, CDR1 is SGHVS and CDR2 FNYEAQ. This CDR3 region has 15 residues. The DNA of the CDR3 is TGTGCCAGCAGCCCCCGGACAGGGGGATATAGGGGCTACACCTTC. Protein: CASSPRTGGYRGYTF.

A few counts support this clonotype. V and J are TRBV4-1 and TRBJ2-6; D is uncertain. V lost 1 base and J 0 bases, leaving 10 bases between the germline ends. The CDR3 is 17 amino acids. Germline V gives CDR1 MGHRA, CDR2 YSYEKL. The CDR3, as DNA: TGCGCCAGCAGCCAAGGGTTAACGGGCTCTGGGGCCAACGTCCTGACTTTC. Protein product: CASSQGLTGSGANVLTF.

This clonotype was seen a few times. This chain links TRBV7-2 with TRBJ1-4; 8 bases map to TRBD1. This CDR3 comprises 15 residues. Germline-derived CDR1 and CDR2 are SGHTA and FQGNSA. Germline trimming cut 2 bases from V and 3 bases from J; bases unmatched to any gene: 2. As DNA, the CDR3 is TGTGCCAGCAGCTTAAGGACAGGGTCTAATGAAAAACTGTTTTTT. It specifies CASSLRTGSNEKLFF.

V is TRBV20-1 and J is TRBJ2-7; TRBD1 is a possible D gene (6 bases). Trimming took off 6 bases at V and 5 bases at J, with 11 bases between the two ends. The CDR3 length is 11 residues. Germline V gene data show CDR1 as DFQATT and CDR2 as SNEGSKA (reference sequence). The CDR3 here is CSAINRDEQYF. The CDR3 DNA follows: TGCAGTGCCATCAACAGGGACGAGCAGTACTTC.

As regards this clonotype: The conserved phenylalanine or tryptophan is not found at the CDR3 terminus, so this likely reflects a read error. The chain recombines TRBV5-8 with TRBJ2-7; TRBD1 matches at 7 bases. Looked up from germline, CDR1 is SGHTS and CDR2 is YDEGEE. With 4 bases clipped from V and 2 bases from J, the junction kept 9 bases outside the gene matches. This CDR3 region has 15 residues. CDR3 loop: CASSRQGRWTYEQYL. CDR3 sequence (DNA): TGTGCCAGCAGCCGACAGGGTCGCTGGACCTACGAGCAGTACTTA.

This clonotype appeared a few times. The chain couples TRBV25-1 to TRBJ1-6; possibly TRBD1 for D (5 bases). The germline gives CDR1 MGHDK, CDR2 SYGVNS. The CDR3 extends over 15 amino acids. Trimming pared 4 bases from V and 7 bases from J, leaving 14 bases between. The CDR3 here is CASSVGQGRNSPLHF. CDR3 nucleotide sequence: TGTGCCAGCAGTGTTGGTCAGGGCCGAAATTCACCCCTCCACTTT.

V usage is TRBV3-1 and J usage is TRBJ2-7; 12 bases agree with TRBD2. The CDR3 is 16 amino acids. Trimming removed 4 bases from V and 4 bases from J; junction bases left unmatched: 8. Germline V CDR1 and CDR2: LGHDT, YNNKEL (reference sequence). CDR3 loop: CASSPRLAGVQYEQYF. For the CDR3, the DNA is TGTGCCAGCAGCCCTCGACTAGCGGGGGTTCAGTACGAGCAGTACTTC.

Here the CDR3 DNA reads TGTGCCAGCAGCCAAGTTTTCCTAGCGGGGCGGCAAGAGACCCAGTACTTC. This codes for CASSQVFLAGRQETQYF. V usage is TRBV3-1 and J usage is TRBJ2-5; 9 nucleotides agree with TRBD2. Germline V lookup: CDR1 LGHDT, CDR2 YNNKEL (reference sequence). J lost 2 bases, V lost 1 base, and 8 bases had no gene match. The CDR3 consists of 17 residues.

The chain joins TRBV10-2 to TRBJ1-5, with a weak D call TRBD1 (6 bases). Germline CDR1 reads WSHSY; CDR2 reads SAAADI. The CDR3 sequence is 14 residues long. Trimming shortened V by 5 bases and J by 6 bases, and 14 bases separated the two germline ends. DNA for the CDR3: TGCGCCAGCAGTCCACAGGGTTCGCGTCAGCCCCAGCATTTT. This gives the protein CASSPQGSRQPQHF.

The chain employs TRBV11-2 and TRBJ1-2, with TRBD1 as a possible D gene (6 bases). Germline CDR1 SGHAT, CDR2 FQNNGV. This CDR3 contains 15 residues. Trimming removed 5 bases at V and 2 bases at J, with 15 bases between. For the CDR3, the DNA is TGTGCCAGCAGCGCAGGGGCGGGGCGGAACTATGGCTACACCTTC. Protein: CASSAGAGRNYGYTF. Complete variable domain (other parts from reference TRBV11-2 and TRBJ1-2): EAGVAQSPRYKIIEKRQSVAFWCNPISGHATLYWYQQILGQGPKLLIQFQNNGVVDDSQLPKDRFSAERLKGVDSTLKIQPAKLEDSAVYLCASSAGAGRNYGYTFGSGTRLTVV.

A remark on this clonotype: One end of the junction varies from germline; a read error may be responsible. This chain joins TRBV7-9 and TRBJ2-6; the match to TRBD1 covers 12 bases. This CDR3 is 18 amino acids long. Germline values: CDR1 SEHNR, CDR2 FQNEAQ (reference sequence). CDR3 amino acids: CASSFVGTGGSGVNVLTF. CDR3 bases: TGTGCCAGCAGCTTCGTAGGGACAGGGGGCTCTGGGGTCAACGTCCTGACTTTC.

Of note for this clonotype: The junction does not match germline at one end; this may be a read error. The V call is TRBV2, the J call TRBJ2-7; D is ambiguous. CDR3 length: 11 residues. Germline-derived CDR1 and CDR2 are SNHLY and FYNNEI. CDR3 DNA sequence: TGTGTCAGCAGCCCAACCTACGAGCAGTACTTC. This gives the protein CVSSPTYEQYF.

This chain links TRBV27 with TRBJ2-2; TRBD2 matches at 13 bases. This CDR3 contains 17 residues. CDR1 is MNHEY and CDR2 is SMNVEV in the germline V gene (reference sequence). V lost 10 bases to trimming and J lost 1 base; unmatched junction nucleotides: 9. This CDR3 is CATSGTSGVLNTGELFF. In DNA form, the CDR3 reads TGTGCCACCTCTGGGACTAGCGGGGTCCTGAACACCGGGGAGCTGTTTTTT.

In this sample, this clonotype turned up a few times. The CDR3 sequence is CASSVDRVGEQYF. The CDR3 DNA reads TGTGCCAGCAGCGTGGACAGGGTCGGGGAGCAGTACTTC. V is TRBV7-8 and J is TRBJ2-7, with 8 bases fitting TRBD1. CDR3 length equals 13 residues. The V and J ends lost 5 bases and 7 bases, in that order; junction bases with no gene match: 7. Germline-derived CDR1 and CDR2 are SGHVS and FQNEAQ.

The CDR3 region has the DNA TGTGCCAGCAGTTGGGGTAGGACAGGGGGCTACAATGAGCAGTTCTTC. As protein: CASSWGRTGGYNEQFF. The chain recombines TRBV28 with TRBJ2-1; 10 nucleotides match TRBD1. The germline CDR1 and CDR2 sequences are MDHEN and SYDVKM. With 4 bases clipped from V and 3 bases from J, the junction kept 6 bases outside the gene matches. The CDR3 is 16 residues long.

There are a few counts of this clonotype. The gene calls are TRBV11-2 and TRBJ2-3, with TRBD2 matching over 7 bases. Germline CDR1 SGHAT, CDR2 FQNNGV. The CDR3 loop spans 17 amino acids. V was clipped by 0 bases and J by 1 base; unmatched bases: 7. CDR3 sequence reads: CASSLEASRGGTDTQYF. In DNA, the CDR3 is TGTGCCAGCAGCTTAGAGGCTAGTCGGGGGGGCACAGATACGCAGTATTTT.

The chain employs TRBV5-4 and TRBJ2-1; 9 bases match TRBD2. Germline V gives CDR1 SGHNT, CDR2 YYREEE (reference sequence). This CDR3 contains 15 residues. The trim removed 2 bases at V and 5 bases at J, leaving 5 bases unmatched. The chain's CDR3 is CASSLKLAGNNEQFF. The CDR3 DNA follows: TGTGCCAGCAGCTTAAAACTAGCGGGCAACAATGAGCAGTTCTTC.

This sequence joins TRBV21-1 and TRBJ2-7. TRBV21-1 is reported as a pseudogene. The CDR3 length is 11 residues. CDR3 sequence reads: CATGRVGEQYF. CDR3 nucleotide sequence: TGTGCCACCGGTCGGGTCGGAGAGCAGTACTTC.

The rearrangement joins TRBV6-6 to TRBJ2-3; no clear D gene. CDR3 size: 12 residues. V was pared by 5 bases and J by 4 bases, with 7 bases between. Germline CDR1 and CDR2: MNHNY and SVGAGI (reference sequence). The CDR3 is CASSPQSDTQYF. The CDR3 nucleotides read TGTGCCAGCAGTCCTCAGTCAGATACGCAGTATTTT.

The gene calls are TRBV6-5 and TRBJ1-2, with 8 bases identical to TRBD1. The CDR3 has 14 amino acids. Germline CDR1 reads MNHEY; CDR2 reads SVGAGI. The ends lost 2 bases at V and 2 bases at J; junction bases unmatched: 1. CDR3 nucleotide sequence: TGTGCCAGCAGTTACAGGACAGGGAACTATGGCTACACCTTC. Its translation: CASSYRTGNYGYTF.

For this clonotype: A much bigger clone sits one base away, suggesting this may be a read error. The rearrangement links TRBV7-2 to TRBJ2-1, with TRBD1 matching over 8 bases. The V gene end was trimmed by 4 bases and the J gene end by 4 bases; junction bases not matched to a gene: 9. This CDR3 has 16 residues. CDR1 SGHTA and CDR2 FQGNSA come from the germline V gene. The CDR3 protein is CASSSRGPPSYNEQFF. The DNA of the CDR3 is TGTGCCAGCAGCTCCAGGGGGCCCCCCTCTTACAATGAGCAGTTCTTC.

The chain uses TRBV19 and TRBJ1-5, with TRBD1 matching 12 bases. CDR1 and CDR2 (germline): LNHDA, SQIVND (reference sequence). V trimming: 5 bases; J trimming: 7 bases; junction bases outside the gene matches: 6. The CDR3 extends over 15 amino acids. The CDR3 here is CASSGTGGLRQPQHF. DNA of the CDR3: TGTGCCAGTAGTGGGACAGGGGGCCTGCGACAGCCCCAGCATTTT.

This clonotype has only a few counts. This CDR3 is CASSRELWDEQFF. In DNA form, the CDR3 reads TGTGCCAGCAGCCGAGAACTCTGGGATGAGCAGTTCTTC. The rearrangement uses TRBV4-2 and TRBJ2-1; D is ambiguous. Germline V lookup: CDR1 LGHNA, CDR2 YNFKEQ. With 4 bases removed from V and 8 bases from J, the gap between germline ends came to 12 bases. CDR3 length: 13 residues.

This clonotype has only a few counts. The chain has TRBV20-1 and TRBJ2-3; the D is unclear. This CDR3 region has 14 residues. Germline CDR1 reads DFQATT; CDR2 reads SNEGSKA (reference sequence). V lost 3 bases and J 1 base, leaving 11 bases between the germline ends. The CDR3, as DNA: TGCAGTGCTAGGTCCGGCCTCGGCACAGATACGCAGTATTTT. It specifies CSARSGLGTDTQYF.

The chain uses TRBV6-6 and TRBJ2-5, with D unresolved. From germline, CDR1 is MNHNY and CDR2 SVGAGI (reference sequence). V was cut by 1 base and J by 5 bases, with 11 bases left in between. This CDR3 region has 14 residues. The CDR3 region is CASSYWGQRETQYF. The CDR3 nucleotides are TGTGCCAGCAGTTACTGGGGTCAGAGGGAGACCCAGTACTTC.

The chain carries TRBV5-1 and TRBJ2-2; no firm D call. The germline V gene encodes CDR1 SGHRS and CDR2 YFSETQ. The CDR3 loop spans 14 amino acids. Between the trimmed V and J ends, which lost 3 bases and 1 base, there was a span of 7 bases. In DNA, the CDR3 is TGCGCCAGCAGCTGGGCAGGGAACACCGGGGAGCTGTTTTTT. Translation gives CASSWAGNTGELFF.

The chain links TRBV4-2 to TRBJ2-4, with 7 bases matching TRBD1. The DNA end is more similar to TRBJ2-5, so the J call may be wrong. The germline V gene has CDR1 LGHNA and CDR2 YNFKEQ. The CDR3 sequence is 15 residues long. This CDR3 reads CASTAQGVPPETQYF. The CDR3 DNA reads TGTGCCAGCACCGCGCAGGGGGTTCCCCCAGAGACCCAGTACTTC.

The chain is built from TRBV29-1 and TRBJ1-5; tentative D call: TRBD1 (5 bases). The CDR3 length is 14 residues. Germline values: CDR1 SQVTM, CDR2 ANQGSEA. Trimming left V 6 bases short and J 0 bases short, with 12 bases between. CDR3 sequence (DNA): TGCAGCGTGGGGGAAAGTAATAGCAATCAGCCCCAGCATTTT. Amino acid sequence: CSVGESNSNQPQHF. The full variable domain, in which reference TRBV29-1 and TRBJ1-5 provide the parts outside the CDR3, is SAVISQKPSRDICQRGTSLTIQCQVDSQVTMMFWYRQQPGQSLTLIATANQGSEATYESGFVIDKFPISRPNLTFSTLTVSNMSPEDSSIYLCSVGESNSNQPQHFGDGTRLSIL.

A word on this clonotype: A junction boundary mismatches the germline segment, possibly from a read error. V usage is TRBV7-9 and J usage is TRBJ2-7, with D tentatively TRBD1 (6 bases). Germline CDR1 reads SEHNR; CDR2 reads FQNEAQ (reference sequence). The CDR3 runs to 13 residues. The CDR3 region is CATSRGPTYEQYF. The CDR3, as DNA: TGTGCCACCAGCAGGGGACCCACCTACGAGCAGTACTTC.

This clonotype has only a few counts. The V call is TRBV12-3 or TRBV12-4, the J call TRBJ2-5; no clear D. The CDR3 extends over 13 amino acids. The V gene lost 4 bases and the J gene lost 5 bases, with 11 bases spanning the gap. The CDR3 nucleotides are TGTGCCAGCAGTTCCTCGCTATGGGAGACCCAGTACTTC. As protein: CASSSSLWETQYF.